Shown below are 25 T cell receptor beta chains from a single sample sequenced in a study of T cell responses to AZD1222 COVID-19 vaccine. This table comes from immunoSEQ multiplex PCR, and its TCRdb copy is limited to in-frame clones, with some not included. The sample records 150,000 to 200,000 clones, approximately 93% being singletons. The sequencing used peripheral blood, collected on day 0 of AZD1222 vaccination. The receptor set was obtained from an adult in good health.

This chain links TRBV5-4 with TRBJ1-6, with D perhaps matching TRBD1 (6 bases). Trimming pared 0 bases from V and 8 bases from J, leaving 9 bases between. There are 14 residues in the CDR3. Per germline, CDR1 SGHNT and CDR2 YYREEE (reference sequence). This CDR3 is CASSLGTDDSPLHF. CDR3 in DNA: TGTGCCAGCAGCTTGGGGACAGATGATTCACCCCTCCACTTT.

The chain combines TRBV18 with TRBJ2-3, with 8 bases lining up with TRBD1. Germline lookup yields CDR1 KGHSH and CDR2 LQKENI. V trimming: 6 bases; J trimming: 5 bases; junction bases outside the gene matches: 13. The CDR3 runs 16 residues. CDR3 loop: CASSQLGAGGIDTQYF. As DNA, the CDR3 is TGTGCCAGCTCTCAACTCGGGGCAGGGGGCATAGATACGCAGTATTTT.

V and J are TRBV5-1 and TRBJ2-1, with a weak D call TRBD1 (6 bases). CDR3 length equals 15 residues. Germline CDR1 reads SGHRS; CDR2 reads YFSETQ. Trimming took off 4 bases at V and 5 bases at J, with 16 bases between the two ends. The CDR3 is CASSLSGTPNNEQFF. For the CDR3, the DNA is TGCGCCAGCAGCCTATCCGGGACACCAAACAATGAGCAGTTCTTC.

J is TRBJ2-1 and V is TRBV2; no clear D gene. Germline V CDR1 and CDR2: SNHLY, FYNNEI. V dropped 4 bases and J dropped 2 bases, with 12 bases sitting between them. The CDR3 loop spans 15 amino acids. The chain's CDR3 is CASSGTFGTYNEQFF. The CDR3 bases are TGTGCCAGCAGTGGTACATTCGGAACCTACAATGAGCAGTTCTTC.

The chain employs TRBV5-1 and TRBJ2-1; no clear D. V lost 4 bases and J lost 7, with 9 bases in between. CDR1 and CDR2 (germline): SGHRS, YFSETQ. The CDR3 length is 12 residues. The CDR3 DNA reads as TGCGCCAGCAGCCCGCTCCGGAATGAGCAGTTCTTC. Protein product: CASSPLRNEQFF.

This chain connects TRBV14 to TRBJ1-1, with TRBD1 matching over 8 bases. The V segment lost 1 base and the J segment 1 base; nucleotides outside the gene matches: 8. There are 17 residues in the CDR3. The germline V gene has CDR1 SGHDN and CDR2 FVKESK. CDR3 nucleotides: TGTGCCAGCAGCCAAGCCCGGACAGGGTTGAGGAACACTGAAGCTTTCTTT. It codes for CASSQARTGLRNTEAFF.

The chain employs TRBV12-3 or TRBV12-4 and TRBJ1-2; no clear D gene. There are 12 residues in the CDR3. The CDR3 nucleotides are TGTGCGACTGACAACAAGGACTATGGCTACACCTTC. Encoded protein: CATDNKDYGYTF.

The J gene is TRBJ1-6, the V gene TRBV18, with 8 bases identical to TRBD1. There are 16 residues in the CDR3. Germline CDR1 KGHSH, CDR2 LQKENI. Trimming took 3 bases from V and 7 from J; bases not matched to a gene: 8. The CDR3 reads CASSPSPGTGNSPLHF. CDR3 nucleotides: TGTGCCAGCTCACCCAGCCCCGGGACAGGAAATTCACCCCTCCACTTT.

This chain uses TRBV7-2 with TRBJ1-2; D remains unclear. Germline V gene lookup returns CDR1 SGHTA and CDR2 FQGNSA. CDR3 size: 14 residues. With 4 bases removed from V and 8 bases from J, the gap between germline ends came to 17 bases. The CDR3, as DNA: TGTGCCAGCAGCTCCAGGAGCCCAGAAAGGGGCTACACCTTC. Its protein is CASSSRSPERGYTF.

The chain carries TRBV30 and TRBJ1-1; no reliable D call. The CDR3 extends over 13 amino acids. V was trimmed by 0 bases and J by 5 bases, leaving 10 bases between them. The germline V gene has CDR1 GTSNPN and CDR2 SVGIG (reference sequence). The CDR3 region has the DNA TGTGCCTGGAGTGTACGGGGTCTTACTGAAGCTTTCTTT. Translating gives CAWSVRGLTEAFF.

V is TRBV6-5 and J is TRBJ2-7, with 7 bases fitting TRBD1. The CDR3 length is 13 residues. Germline assignment: CDR1 MNHEY and CDR2 SVGAGI. V shed 5 bases and J 4 bases; nucleotides not matched to a gene: 5. CDR3 nucleotide sequence: TGTGCCAGCAGTACGGGACAGAGATACGAGCAGTACTTC. Amino acid sequence: CASSTGQRYEQYF.

CDR3 amino acids: CASSLSDGPWETQYF. The CDR3 DNA reads TGTGCCAGCAGCCTATCCGACGGACCCTGGGAGACCCAGTACTTC. The chain joins TRBV7-3 to TRBJ2-5; no definite D call. The CDR3 has 15 amino acids. Germline assignment: CDR1 SGHTA and CDR2 FQGTGA. V was cut by 5 bases and J by 5 bases, with 18 bases left in between.

This chain connects TRBV6-5 to TRBJ1-1; no clear D gene. This CDR3 spans 14 amino acids. Trimming cost V 5 bases and J 4 bases, with 14 bases left between them. CDR1 is MNHEY, CDR2 SVGAGI, per germline. The CDR3 nucleotides are TGTGCCAGCAGTAAACTAACACGGATCACTGAAGCTTTCTTT. Protein product: CASSKLTRITEAFF.

The chain employs TRBV6-2 or TRBV6-3 and TRBJ2-1, with 10 bases matching TRBD1. The germline gives CDR1 MNHEY, CDR2 SVGEGT. Trimming cost V 6 bases and J 5 bases; bases outside gene matches: 16. The CDR3 consists of 18 residues. The CDR3 reads CASSPWTGGMGHNNEQFF. In DNA form, the CDR3 reads TGTGCCAGCAGCCCATGGACAGGGGGAATGGGACATAACAATGAGCAGTTCTTC.

V gene TRBV5-1 combines with J gene TRBJ2-1, with 12 bases that match TRBD1. The junction had 4 bases not matched to a gene; V was cut back by 3 bases and J by 9 bases. The CDR3 runs 14 residues. Germline lookup yields CDR1 SGHRS and CDR2 YFSETQ. The CDR3 is CASSSGTGGLEQFF. DNA for the CDR3: TGCGCCAGCAGCTCCGGGACAGGGGGCCTTGAGCAGTTCTTC.

The CDR3 region has the DNA TGTGCCAGTAGTATACGTGGGCTGCCGGGCACCATATATTTT. Amino acids: CASSIRGLPGTIYF. The chain uses TRBV19 and TRBJ1-3; no definite D call. CDR1 LNHDA and CDR2 SQIVND come from the germline V gene (reference sequence). Trimming took off 2 bases at V and 9 bases at J, with 14 bases between the two ends. The length of the CDR3 is 14 residues.

The V gene is TRBV5-1, the J gene TRBJ2-2; a possible D gene is TRBD1 (5 bases). Per germline, CDR1 SGHRS and CDR2 YFSETQ. The CDR3 has 16 amino acids. V was cut by 4 bases and J by 0 bases, with 13 bases left in between. CDR3 region: CASSITGYTNTGELFF. Written as DNA, the CDR3 is TGCGCCAGCAGCATAACAGGATACACGAACACCGGGGAGCTGTTTTTT. Variable domain in full (rest from reference TRBV5-1 and TRBJ2-2): KAGVTQTPRYLIKTRGQQVTLSCSPISGHRSVSWYQQTPGQGLQFLFEYFSETQRNKGNFPGRFSGRQFSNSRSEMNVSTLELGDSALYLCASSITGYTNTGELFFGEGSRLTVL.

The chain joins TRBV12-3 or TRBV12-4 to TRBJ1-3; D not certain. V lost 10 bases, J lost 0 bases, and 4 bases lay in between. The CDR3 length is 11 residues. The CDR3 protein is CATSSGNTIYF. The CDR3, as DNA: TGTGCCACCTCCTCTGGAAACACCATATATTTT.

The V gene is TRBV19, the J gene TRBJ1-5; 7 bases are shared with TRBD1. The CDR3 loop spans 15 amino acids. The V and J ends lost 0 bases and 7 bases, in that order; junction bases with no gene match: 6. Germline-derived CDR1 and CDR2 are LNHDA and SQIVND (reference sequence). In nucleotides, the CDR3 is TGTGCCAGTAGTATAGAAAGGGGGCGTGGGCAGCCCCAGCATTTT. It yields the protein CASSIERGRGQPQHF.

The chain carries TRBV19 and TRBJ1-2; 7 nucleotides match TRBD1. Germline loops: CDR1 LNHDA, CDR2 SQIVND (reference sequence). V trimming: 5 bases; J trimming: 7 bases; junction bases outside the gene matches: 10. The CDR3 covers 14 residues. For the CDR3, the DNA is TGTGCCAGTAGTTTTGGAACAGGGGTTTTTGGCTACACCTTC. Residues: CASSFGTGVFGYTF. Using reference TRBV19 and TRBJ1-2 for the parts outside the CDR3, the full variable domain is DGGITQSPKYLFRKEGQNVTLSCEQNLNHDAMYWYRQDPGQGLRLIYYSQIVNDFQKGDIAEGYSVSREKKESFPLTVTSAQKNPTAFYLCASSFGTGVFGYTFGSGTRLTVV.

The chain links TRBV4-1 to TRBJ1-1; perhaps TRBD1 as D (6 bases). The CDR3 is made up of 14 amino acids. Germline V CDR1 and CDR2: MGHRA, YSYEKL. The V gene lost 2 bases and the J gene lost 5 bases, with 12 bases spanning the gap. The DNA of the CDR3 is TGCGCCAGCAGCCAAACAGGGAGGCGGACTGAAGCTTTCTTT. It encodes CASSQTGRRTEAFF.

The chain carries TRBV11-3 and TRBJ2-5, with D possibly matching TRBD2 (6 bases). This CDR3 spans 15 amino acids. Germline lookup yields CDR1 SGHNT and CDR2 YENEEA. The V end lost 5 bases, the J end lost 2 bases, and 15 bases lay between the germline ends. The CDR3 DNA reads as TGTGCCAGCAGCCTTACGTCCCGGGGGCAAGAGACCCAGTACTTC. Protein product: CASSLTSRGQETQYF.

V usage is TRBV6-1 and J usage is TRBJ2-7; the D call may be TRBD1 or TRBD2 (5 bases each). This CDR3 spans 14 amino acids. In germline, CDR1 is MNHNS, CDR2 SASEGT. Deletions cut 2 bases from V and 7 bases from J, with 15 bases between. The CDR3 coding sequence is TGTGCCAGCAGTGAAAGGGGACCGGCGGGTGAGCAGTACTTC. It codes for CASSERGPAGEQYF.

This rearrangement joins TRBV10-3 to TRBJ2-1; D may match TRBD1 or TRBD2 (5 bases each). The CDR3 totals 14 residues. V was shortened by 4 bases and J by 0 bases, with 7 bases between the two germline ends. From germline, CDR1 is ENHRY and CDR2 SYGVKD. Here the CDR3 DNA reads TGTGCCATCAGTGGAGGGGACTCCTACAATGAGCAGTTCTTC. Encoded protein: CAISGGDSYNEQFF.

The V and J genes are TRBV9 and TRBJ2-7, with D maybe TRBD2 (7 bases). The length of the CDR3 is 14 residues. Deletions cut 3 bases from V and 2 bases from J, with 12 bases between. CDR1 is SGDLS, CDR2 YYNGEE, per germline. CDR3 bases: TGTGCCAGCAGCGGAGCGGGACAACCCTACGAGCAGTACTTC. It is translated as CASSGAGQPYEQYF.